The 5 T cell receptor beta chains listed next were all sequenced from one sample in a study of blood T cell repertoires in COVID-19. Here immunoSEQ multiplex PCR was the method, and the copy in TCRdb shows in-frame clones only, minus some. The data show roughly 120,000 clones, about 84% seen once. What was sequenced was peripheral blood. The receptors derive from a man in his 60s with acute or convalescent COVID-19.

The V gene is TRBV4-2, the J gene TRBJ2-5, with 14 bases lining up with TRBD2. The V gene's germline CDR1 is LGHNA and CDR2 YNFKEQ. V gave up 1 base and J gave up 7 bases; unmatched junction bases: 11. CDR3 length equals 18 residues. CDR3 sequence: CASSQVGTSGSRVGTQYF. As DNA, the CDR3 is TGTGCCAGCAGCCAAGTCGGGACTAGCGGGAGTAGGGTTGGGACCCAGTACTTC.

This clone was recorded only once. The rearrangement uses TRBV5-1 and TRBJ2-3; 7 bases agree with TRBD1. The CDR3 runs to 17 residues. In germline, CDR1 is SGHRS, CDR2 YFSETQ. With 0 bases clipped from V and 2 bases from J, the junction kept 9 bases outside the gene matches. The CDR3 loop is CASSLAEGAVVTDTQYF. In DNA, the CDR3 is TGCGCCAGCAGCTTGGCCGAGGGGGCAGTCGTCACAGATACGCAGTATTTT.

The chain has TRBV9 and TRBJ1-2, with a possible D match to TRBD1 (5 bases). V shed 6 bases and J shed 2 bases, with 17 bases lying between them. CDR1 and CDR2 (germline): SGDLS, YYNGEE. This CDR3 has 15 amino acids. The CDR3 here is CASTQGGGMNYGYTF. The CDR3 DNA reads TGTGCCAGCACCCAGGGAGGCGGGATGAACTATGGCTACACCTTC.

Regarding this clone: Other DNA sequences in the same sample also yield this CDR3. The CDR3 region is CASSYSAGRETQYF. The DNA for the CDR3 is TGTGCCAGCAGTTACTCGGCGGGACGAGAGACCCAGTACTTC. The V call is TRBV6-5, the J call TRBJ2-5; D is possibly TRBD2 (6 bases). Trimming shortened V by 0 bases and J by 4 bases, and 9 bases separated the two germline ends. CDR1 is MNHEY, CDR2 SVGAGI, per germline. The CDR3 is 14 amino acids.

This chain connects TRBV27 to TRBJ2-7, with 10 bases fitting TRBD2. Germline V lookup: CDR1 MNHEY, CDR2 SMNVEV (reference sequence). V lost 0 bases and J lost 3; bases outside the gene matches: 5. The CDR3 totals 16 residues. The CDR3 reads CASSLSTGTSVYEQYF. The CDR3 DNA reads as TGTGCCAGCAGTTTATCGACCGGGACTAGCGTCTACGAGCAGTACTTC.